This TCR beta chain was captured by sequencing in a study of T cells in Graves' hyperthyroidism and ophthalmopathy. Background on the study: Before treatment of any kind, peripheral blood was taken at initial diagnosis.

This clonotype came up many times. V was cut by 0 bases and J by 2 bases, with 10 bases left in between. The CDR3 runs 15 residues. Germline loops: CDR1 SGHAT, CDR2 FQNNGV. RNA transcripts served as the template for amplifying TCR beta CDR3 regions. The HTBI set primed first-round TCR CDR3 RT-PCR. TCRdb used MiXCR to reprocess the multiplex PCR reads, holding one entry per CDR3 protein. The sample contains 500,000 to 600,000 distinct CDR3 sequences, 15% to 20% of which appear only once. This clonotype was obtained from a man aged 40-50 years with Graves' ophthalmopathy. This chain connects TRBV11-2 to TRBJ2-5; D is uncertain. Sample: blood. CDR3 sequence reads: CASSLDGWEQETQYF. Here the CDR3 DNA reads TGTGCCAGCAGCTTAGACGGGTGGGAACAAGAGACCCAGTACTTC.